This is a list of T cell receptor beta chains from one sample in a study of cytomegalovirus exposure and HLA in healthy donors. Clones were sequenced by immunoSEQ multiplex PCR, and TCRdb holds only the in-frame ones, with some missing. The sample lists some 210,000 clones, more than 75% occurring once. Sequenced input: PBMCs. These receptors all come from a woman aged 18-30 years in good health and CMV-seropositive. CDR3s include the opening cysteine and the closing phenylalanine or tryptophan.

J	V	CDR3
TRBJ1-5	TRBV19	CASSIEGGWDQPQHF
TRBJ2-7	TRBV18	CASTNNPGSQHEQYF
TRBJ2-2	TRBV4-1	CASSQESGLAADTGELFF
TRBJ2-7	TRBV28	CASSQGSSYEQYF
TRBJ2-7	TRBV2	CASSPPLWDYPDEQYF
TRBJ2-7	TRBV18	CASSPGGLGYEQYF
TRBJ1-2	TRBV14	CASSQGAPILYGYTF
TRBJ1-5	TRBV6-1	CASRPDRVHQPQHF
TRBJ1-5	TRBV19	CASQTGDDHQPQHF
TRBJ2-1	TRBV11-2	CASSLAAAYNEQFF
TRBJ2-1	TRBV19	CASRISGITLNEQFF
TRBJ1-1	TRBV5-6	CASSLGQGQRGTEAFF
TRBJ2-1	TRBV25-1	CASSGVRRGSGEQFF
TRBJ1-1	TRBV5-6	CASKSYGALEAFF
TRBJ2-5	TRBV10-3	CAISEGEGAKETQYF
TRBJ1-2	TRBV7-9	CASSSWTAYYGYTF
TRBJ2-7	TRBV2	CASSELAGAAYEQYF
TRBJ1-1	TRBV18	CASSPGQGLDTEAFF
TRBJ2-7	TRBV28	CASSLGSRNEQYF
TRBJ2-7	TRBV11-2	CASSLEQGSYEQYF
TRBJ2-3	TRBV25-1	CASRPSGRMSLTDTQYF
TRBJ2-2	TRBV29-1	CSVEDRGAGELFF
TRBJ2-2	TRBV30	CAWTGVSTGELFF
TRBJ2-3	TRBV10-3	CAISESTPGGGTDTQYF
TRBJ1-1	TRBV13	CASSTRGGQPEAFF
TRBJ2-2	TRBV5-8	CASSLSAGETGELFF
TRBJ1-2	TRBV19	CASSTTGIGYTF
TRBJ1-2	TRBV27	CASSSLTARTGVYGYTF
TRBJ1-1	TRBV5-1	CASSFPDGLTEAFF
TRBJ2-5	TRBV5-1	CASSFRRGFQGSRETQYF
TRBJ1-1	TRBV15	CATSRGRRSEAFF